Listed here is a single T cell receptor beta chain. These data are taken from a study of blood T cell repertoires in COVID-19. The germline V gene has CDR1 SGHAT and CDR2 FQDESV (reference sequence). The V and J ends lost 5 bases and 6 bases, in that order; junction bases with no gene match: 7. The CDR3 is 13 amino acids. Clones were read by immunoSEQ multiplex PCR, and TCRdb kept only the in-frame ones, dropping some. The data hold 200,000 to 250,000 clones, with roughly 85% observed a single time. Sequencing was done on a sample of PBMCs or T cells enriched from blood (not recorded which). The rearrangement uses TRBV11-1 and TRBJ2-7; 7 nucleotides line up with TRBD1. The receptor's source is a man aged 30 to 39 who had recovered from COVID-19. For the CDR3, the DNA is TGTGCCAGCAGCCGGGACAGTGGGGCCGAGCAGTACTTC. It translates to CASSRDSGAEQYF. The complete variable domain, with remaining parts taken from reference TRBV11-1 and TRBJ2-7, reads EAEVAQSPRYKITEKSQAVAFWCDPISGHATLYWYRQILGQGPELLVQFQDESVVDDSQLPKDRFSAERLKGVDSTLKIQPAELGDSAMYLCASSRDSGAEQYFGPGTRLTVT.